The clone carrying this TCR beta chain occurred many times. Its antigen is unknown. V was clipped by 1 base and J by 0 bases, with 12 bases between them. From germline, CDR1 is SGHTA and CDR2 FQGNSA. The CDR3 spans 16 residues. The TCR beta libraries were generated through quantitative 5'-RACE incorporating molecular barcodes. TCRdb used MiXCR to reprocess the 5' RACE reads, holding one entry per CDR3 protein. The table lists about 440,000 distinct CDR3 sequences, 17% of them singletons. This specimen comes from a study of CD8 T cells in ankylosing spondylitis. Study results and caveats: Reactive arthritis synovial fluid and blood were previously reported to contain some motif variants. Roughly eight highly homologous variants made up a TCR beta motif that seemed to typify ankylosing spondylitis blood. As for the disease-linked clones, they showed a CD8+ phenotype and occurred at relatively low frequencies in peripheral blood. Matched ankylosing spondylitis synovial fluid reportedly contained a significantly enriched population of disease-linked clones.

The chain is built from TRBV7-2 and TRBJ1-2; no definite D call. The source is a male donor with ankylosing spondylitis. Sequenced: blood, either unsorted or a sorted T cell fraction (not recorded which). This CDR3 is CASSLDAGRTNYGYTF. The CDR3 DNA sequence: TGTGCCAGCAGCTTAGATGCAGGAAGGACTAACTATGGCTACACCTTC.